This T cell receptor (beta chain) was retrieved from a study of blood T cell repertoires in COVID-19. In the authors' methods: The assay estimated nucleated cells by amplifying reference gene primers. Sequencing was performed with immunoSEQ multiplex PCR; in TCRdb, only in-frame clones are kept and a portion is missing. V and J calls and clone size are given by that table; D and trimming were obtained from the DNA. The table records over 200,000 clones, 80% to 90% of them present only once. Germline V gene lookup returns CDR1 SGHTA and CDR2 FQGNSA. V lost 3 bases, J lost 1 base, and 6 bases lay in between. This CDR3 comprises 13 residues.

The TCR comes from an elderly man with acute or convalescent COVID-19. The V gene is TRBV7-2, the J gene TRBJ2-5; D is unclear. Material for sequencing was peripheral blood. The CDR3 region is CASSFPVQETQYF. CDR3 coding DNA: TGTGCCAGCAGCTTTCCAGTCCAAGAGACCCAGTACTTC.